This record concerns one T cell receptor beta chain sequence. These data are taken from a study of blood T cell repertoires in COVID-19. Study in general: T cells, B-cell-depleted T cells, or PBMCs supplied cDNA or gDNA.

Profiling relied on immunoSEQ multiplex PCR, and the TCRdb table lists in-frame clones only, not all of them. The repertoire holds some 250,000 clones, 81% seen once, with roughly 7.9% in the top ten. The CDR3 runs to 16 residues. Germline V gene sequence: CDR1 SGHDT, CDR2 YYEEEE. V gave up 1 base and J gave up 2 bases, with 13 bases separating them. The source material was peripheral blood. This clonotype originated in a woman aged 80 or older with acute or convalescent COVID-19. This chain links TRBV5-6 with TRBJ2-1, with D tentatively TRBD1 (5 bases). The CDR3 sequence is CASSLWGRAAYNEQFF. CDR3 nucleotide sequence: TGTGCCAGCAGCTTGTGGGGCAGGGCCGCCTACAATGAGCAGTTCTTC.